This is a list of T cell receptor beta chains from one sample in a study of Ad26.COV2.S vaccination and SARS-CoV-2 variants. This table comes from immunoSEQ multiplex PCR, and its TCRdb copy is limited to in-frame clones, with some not included. The top ten clones hold around 3% of a sample with 250,000 to 300,000 clones, over 75% of them seen once. Sequencing was performed on peripheral blood, taken in a trial of Ad26.COV2.S vaccine versus placebo. These receptors were obtained from a person between 18 and 59 years old who received the Ad26.COV2.S COVID-19 vaccine or a placebo. Each CDR3 is given with its conserved first and last residue. The D gene is left open where the match is weak. Only part of the rows carry a size: once, few, many, or a class if the clone is expanded.

TRBJ1-2,TRBV27,.,.,CASSSLTGPFYGYTF,TGTGCCAGCAGTTCACTAACCGGGCCTTTTTATGGCTACACCTTC
TRBJ2-7,TRBV5-6,.,TRBD2,CASSGGDGLSYEQYF,TGTGCCAGCAGCGGGGGGGACGGACTCTCCTACGAGCAGTACTTC
TRBJ1-4,TRBV27,.,.,CASSLRRANEKLFF,TGTGCCAGCAGTTTGAGGAGGGCGAATGAAAAACTGTTTTTT
TRBJ1-1,TRBV2,.,.,CASSEGGMNTEAFF,TGTGCCAGCAGTGAAGGGGGGATGAACACTGAAGCTTTCTTT
TRBJ1-6,TRBV4-1,.,.,CASSQTAMARYTNSPLHF,TGCGCCAGCAGCCAGACCGCCATGGCTAGGTATACGAATTCACCCCTCCACTTT
TRBJ1-2,TRBV6-2/TRBV6-3,.,.,CASSNRMGQAEWGYTF,TGTGCCAGCAGCAACAGGATGGGGCAGGCGGAGTGGGGCTACACCTTC
TRBJ2-3,TRBV29-1,.,.,CSVDLVGDTQYF,TGCAGCGTTGATTTGGTGGGAGATACGCAGTATTTT
TRBJ2-1,TRBV1,.,.,CTSSQDWTSGLYNEQFF,TGCACCAGCAGCCAAGATTGGACTAGCGGTCTCTACAATGAGCAGTTCTTC
TRBJ1-1,TRBV25-1,.,.,CASSALPPNTEAFF,TGTGCCAGCAGTGCCCTTCCTCCGAACACTGAAGCTTTCTTT
TRBJ2-2,TRBV3-1/TRBV3-2,.,TRBD2,CASSLSGTGELFF,TGTGCCAGCAGCCTTAGCGGGACCGGGGAGCTGTTTTTT
TRBJ2-5,TRBV6-5,.,.,CASSFPGWETQYF,TGTGCCAGCAGCTTTCCAGGGTGGGAGACCCAGTACTTC
TRBJ2-1,TRBV7-2,.,TRBD2,CASSSTSGGGLSNEQFF,TGTGCCAGCAGCTCCACTAGCGGGGGAGGTCTTAGCAATGAGCAGTTCTTC
TRBJ2-2,TRBV7-6,.,.,CASSLARPPLSTLNTGELFF,TGTGCCAGCAGCTTAGCTCGCCCCCCGCTCTCGACCCTGAACACCGGGGAGCTGTTTTTT
TRBJ2-7,TRBV7-9,.,TRBD2,CASSLASGGKPYEQYF,TGTGCCAGCAGCTTGGCTAGCGGGGGGAAACCCTACGAGCAGTACTTC
TRBJ1-2,TRBV4-2,.,TRBD1,CASSQGFSGTGEYGYTF,TGTGCCAGCAGCCAAGGGTTTAGCGGGACAGGGGAATATGGCTACACCTTC
TRBJ2-1,TRBV11-2,once,TRBD1,CASRRQGHNEQFF,TGTGCCAGCAGGAGACAGGGGCACAATGAGCAGTTCTTC
TRBJ2-2,TRBV18,.,TRBD1,CASSTSSGTGSTGELFF,TGTGCCAGCTCAACTTCCTCCGGGACAGGTTCGACCGGGGAGCTGTTTTTT
TRBJ2-6,TRBV2,once,TRBD1,CASTSGTGDLSGANVLTF,TGTGCCAGCACTTCCGGGACAGGGGACCTCTCTGGGGCCAACGTCCTGACTTTC
TRBJ2-3,TRBV28,.,TRBD2,CASSPSRGGLAGPTDTQYF,TGTGCCAGCAGTCCCTCTCGGGGGGGACTAGCGGGACCCACAGATACGCAGTATTTT
TRBJ1-4,TRBV6-5,once,TRBD1,CASSYGQANEKLFF,TGTGCCAGCAGTTACGGACAGGCTAATGAAAAACTGTTTTTT
TRBJ1-4,TRBV6-1,.,.,CASSDAPGFGGLEEKLFF,TGTGCCAGCAGTGACGCCCCCGGATTTGGGGGGCTGGAGGAAAAACTGTTTTTT
TRBJ2-5,TRBV7-2,.,TRBD1,CASSLSRTGQETQYF,TGTGCCAGCAGCCTAAGTAGGACAGGCCAAGAGACCCAGTACTTC
TRBJ1-1,TRBV19,.,.,CASSSTRQEMTEAFF,TGTGCCAGTAGTTCCACTCGACAGGAGATGACTGAAGCTTTCTTT
TRBJ2-5,TRBV10-3,.,.,CAISEGGLSGSQYF,TGTGCCATCAGTGAGGGGGGGCTCTCCGGGAGCCAGTACTTC